This TCR beta chain emerged from a study of blood T cell repertoires in COVID-19. Study context: Samples came from the United States, Italy and Spain, spanning acute and convalescent COVID-19. PBMCs, B-cell-depleted T cells, or T cells provided the cDNA or gDNA that made up the material.

The germline CDR1 and CDR2 sequences are MNHEY and SVGAGI. The V end was cut by 3 bases, the J end by 6 bases, with 20 bases between. The CDR3 is made up of 16 amino acids. Clones were sequenced by immunoSEQ multiplex PCR, and TCRdb holds only the in-frame ones, with some missing. The data contain about 270,000 clones, about nine tenths of them seen just once; the ten biggest clones take up around 9.1%. Material: peripheral blood. The V call is TRBV6-5, the J call TRBJ1-1; D is ambiguous. The sequence was obtained from a man aged 40-49 years who had recovered from COVID-19. The chain's CDR3 is CASSYRGSFSGSEAFF. In DNA, the CDR3 is TGTGCCAGCAGTTATCGGGGTAGTTTTTCTGGATCTGAAGCTTTCTTT.